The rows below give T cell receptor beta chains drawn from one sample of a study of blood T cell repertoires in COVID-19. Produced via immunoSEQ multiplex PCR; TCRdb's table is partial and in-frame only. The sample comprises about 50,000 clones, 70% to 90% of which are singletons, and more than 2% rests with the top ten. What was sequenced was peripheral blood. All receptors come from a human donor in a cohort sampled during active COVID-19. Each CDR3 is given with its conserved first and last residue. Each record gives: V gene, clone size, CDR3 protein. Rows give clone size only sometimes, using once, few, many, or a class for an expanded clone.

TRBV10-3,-,CAISDPTIYEQYF
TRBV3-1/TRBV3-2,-,CASSQGIAGAGRSYNEQFF
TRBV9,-,CASSPQNTGELFF
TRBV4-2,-,CASSQDRGGGTDTQYF
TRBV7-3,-,CASSFGMKGQVRIRSYNEQFF
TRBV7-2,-,CASSPYPRGAADTQYF
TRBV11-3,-,CASSSSGVGDTQYF
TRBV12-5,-,CASSRLLNIQYF
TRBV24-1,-,CATSDLLPTRGEFF
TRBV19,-,CASSSIRDRGRETQRDTQYF
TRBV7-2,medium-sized,CASSLMGGKETQYF
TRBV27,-,CASNRQGMNTEAFF
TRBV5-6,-,CASSLALARAGETQYF
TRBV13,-,CASRSRDRAPEQYF